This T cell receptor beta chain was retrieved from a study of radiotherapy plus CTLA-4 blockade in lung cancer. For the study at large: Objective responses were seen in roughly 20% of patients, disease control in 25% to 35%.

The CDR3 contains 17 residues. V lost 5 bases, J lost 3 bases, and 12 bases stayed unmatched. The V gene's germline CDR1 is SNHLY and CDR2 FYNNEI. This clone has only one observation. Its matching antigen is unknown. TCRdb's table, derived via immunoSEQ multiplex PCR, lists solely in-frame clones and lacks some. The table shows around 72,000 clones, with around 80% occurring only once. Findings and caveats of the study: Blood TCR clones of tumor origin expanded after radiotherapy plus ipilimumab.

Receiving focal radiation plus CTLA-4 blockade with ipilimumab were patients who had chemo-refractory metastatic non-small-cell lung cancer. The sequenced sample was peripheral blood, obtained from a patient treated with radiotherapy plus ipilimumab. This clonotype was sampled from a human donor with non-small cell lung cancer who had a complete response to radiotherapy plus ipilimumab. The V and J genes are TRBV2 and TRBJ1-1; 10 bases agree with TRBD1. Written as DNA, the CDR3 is TGTGCCAGCAGTACGGACGGGGGACAGGGGACGGACACTGAAGCTTTCTTT. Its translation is CASSTDGGQGTDTEAFF. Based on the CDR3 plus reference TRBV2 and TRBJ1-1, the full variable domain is EPEVTQTPSHQVTQMGQEVILRCVPISNHLYFYWYRQILGQKVEFLVSFYNNEISEKSEIFDDQFSVERPDGSNFTLKIRSTKLEDSAMYFCASSTDGGQGTDTEAFFGQGTRLTVV.